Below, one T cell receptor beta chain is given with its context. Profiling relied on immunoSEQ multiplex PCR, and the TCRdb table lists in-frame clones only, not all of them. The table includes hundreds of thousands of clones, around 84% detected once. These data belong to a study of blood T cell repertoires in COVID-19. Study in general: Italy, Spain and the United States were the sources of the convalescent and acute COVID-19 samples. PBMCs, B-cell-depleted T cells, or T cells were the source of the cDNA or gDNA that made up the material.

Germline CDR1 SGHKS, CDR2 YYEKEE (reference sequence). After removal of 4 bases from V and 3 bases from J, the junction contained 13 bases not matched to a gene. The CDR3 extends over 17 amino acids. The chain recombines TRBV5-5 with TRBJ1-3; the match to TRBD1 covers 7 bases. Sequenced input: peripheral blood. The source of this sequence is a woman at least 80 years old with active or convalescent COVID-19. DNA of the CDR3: TGTGCCAGCAGCCAAAACGGGGCAGGGGGGAGTGGAAACACCATATATTTT. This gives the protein CASSQNGAGGSGNTIYF.